This T cell receptor beta chain derives from a study of early T cells in non-severe SARS-CoV-2 infection. TCRdb ran MiXCR on the 5' RACE reads and lists one entry per CDR3 protein. The data show some 57,000 distinct CDR3 sequences, roughly 5.3% seen once. This clonotype was obtained from an adult who was a healthcare worker with PCR-confirmed SARS-CoV-2 infection or an uninfected control (not recorded which). Material: whole blood.

CDR3: CASSQGDRQETQYF. The CDR3 region has the DNA TGCGCCAGCAGCCAAGGGGACAGACAAGAGACCCAGTACTTC. The genes are TRBV4-1 and TRBJ2-5; 7 bases align to TRBD1. This CDR3 is built from 14 residues. Germline CDR1 reads MGHRA; CDR2 reads YSYEKL. V was clipped by 1 base and J by 2 bases; unmatched bases: 1.